This T cell receptor (beta chain) was sequenced in a study of identical twins. This clonotype has at least ten counts. The target antigen is unknown. Study observations and caveats: Sharing of beta out-of-frame sequences by twins showed a weaker excess. Models underestimated TCR alpha sharing (out-of-frame) in monozygotic twins. Zero-insertion findings could be partly confounded by invariant cells (MAIT and iNKT cells).

Germline assignment: CDR1 SEHNR and CDR2 FQNEAQ (reference sequence). This CDR3 is 11 amino acids long. V shed 1 base and J shed 6 bases, with 3 bases lying between them. The cDNA had a unique molecular identifier and a template-switch universal primer site. TCRdb itself ran the 5' RACE reads through MiXCR, one entry per CDR3 protein. The sample contains 650,000 to 800,000 distinct CDR3 sequences, over 8.5% of which appear only once. The same sample was also studied in work on yellow fever vaccine responses in identical twins.

Sequencing used PBMCs. This chain links TRBV7-9 with TRBJ1-1; D call uncertain. The receptor's source is a woman aged 18-35 years in good health. The CDR3 sequence is CASSLESEAFF. The CDR3 DNA sequence: TGTGCCAGCAGCTTAGAGTCTGAAGCTTTCTTT. The full variable domain, completed using reference TRBV7-9 and TRBJ1-1, is DTGVSQNPRHKITKRGQNVTFRCDPISEHNRLYWYRQTLGQGPEFLTYFQNEAQLEKSRLLSDRFSAERPKGSFSTLEIQRTEQGDSAMYLCASSLESEAFFGQGTRLTVV.